This T cell receptor beta chain was recovered during a study of T-cell reconstitution after alpha-beta-depleted transplantation in children. Preparation of the TCRbeta library used unique molecular identifiers. Each CDR3 protein is one row after TCRdb ran MiXCR on the PCR reads. This sample yields approximately 70,000 distinct CDR3 sequences, of which roughly 4.9% are seen a single time; 15% to 20% belongs to the top ten. Trimming removed 2 bases at V and 3 bases at J, with 8 bases between. The CDR3 consists of 13 residues. CDR1 and CDR2 from the germline V gene are MGHDK and SYGVNS. Notes on the study in general: After transplant, at about two months, alpha-beta T cells were reportedly derived from several hundred expanded graft clones. The high TCRbeta diversity at day 60 in some patients came from surviving recipient T cells and thymic progenitors.

This clonotype was seen many times. As yet, its antigen is unknown. This TCR was sampled from a boy less than two years old who had a stem cell transplant for acute myeloid leukemia, so the T cells may come from the graft donor. Specimen: PBMCs, mostly from graft donor cells, collected 180 days after TCRalphabeta/CD19-depleted stem cell transplant. This chain links TRBV25-1 with TRBJ2-7; D remains unclear. The CDR3 spells CASSEQFSYEQYF. The DNA of the CDR3 is TGTGCCAGCAGTGAACAATTCAGCTACGAGCAGTACTTC.